These 2 T cell receptor beta chains share one sample of origin, sequenced in a study of regulatory T cells in long-lasting Graves disease. As for time point: newly diagnosed GD, antithyroid drugs for less than 3 months. Extracted PBMC RNA gave rise to the TCR library. Both iRepertoire HTBI primers and Arm-PCR of CDR3 regions were used to build the TCR beta libraries. MiXCR, applied by TCRdb to the multiplex PCR reads, yields one record per CDR3 protein. The sample comprises under 450,000 distinct CDR3 sequences, 10% to 15% of which are singletons, and approximately 20% rests with the top ten. These data were also reused for a study on T cells in Graves' hyperthyroidism and ophthalmopathy.

The sequencing here drew on peripheral blood mononuclear cells (PBMCs), taken at new diagnosis, from a patient treated with antithyroid drugs. The source is a woman aged 18 to 35 with Graves disease.

This clonotype was seen at least ten times. The chain is built from TRBV12-3 or TRBV12-4 and TRBJ1-1, with a tentative D call TRBD1 (5 bases). V was shortened by 2 bases and J by 3 bases, with 10 bases between the two germline ends. This CDR3 is 14 amino acids long. The CDR3 nucleotides are TGTGCCAGCAGTTTATCAGGGTTGGACACTGAAGCTTTCTTT. This gives the protein CASSLSGLDTEAFF.

Ten or more counts support this clonotype. V usage is TRBV5-6 and J usage is TRBJ1-2; unclear D gene. V lost 0 bases, J lost 3 bases, and 12 bases lay in between. CDR3 length equals 15 residues. The germline gives CDR1 SGHDT, CDR2 YYEEEE. CDR3 bases: TGTGCCAGCAGCTTGGTTGGGTTACCGTACTATGGCTACACCTTC. It encodes CASSLVGLPYYGYTF.